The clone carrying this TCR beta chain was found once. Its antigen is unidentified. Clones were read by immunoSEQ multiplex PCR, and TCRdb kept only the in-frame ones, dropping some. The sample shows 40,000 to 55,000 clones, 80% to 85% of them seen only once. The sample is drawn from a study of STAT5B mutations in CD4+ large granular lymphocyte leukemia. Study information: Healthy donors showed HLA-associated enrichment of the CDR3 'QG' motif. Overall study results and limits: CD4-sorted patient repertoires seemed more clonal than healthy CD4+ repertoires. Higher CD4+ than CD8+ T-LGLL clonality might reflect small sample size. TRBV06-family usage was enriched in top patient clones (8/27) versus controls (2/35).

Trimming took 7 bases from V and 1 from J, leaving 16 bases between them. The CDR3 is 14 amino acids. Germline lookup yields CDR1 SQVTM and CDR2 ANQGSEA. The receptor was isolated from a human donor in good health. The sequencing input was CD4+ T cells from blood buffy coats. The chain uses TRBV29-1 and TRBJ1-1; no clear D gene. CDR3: CSAVSSGRNTEAFF. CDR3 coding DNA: TGCAGCGCCGTTTCCTCAGGACGGAACACTGAAGCTTTCTTT. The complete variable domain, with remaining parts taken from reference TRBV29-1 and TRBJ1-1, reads SAVISQKPSRDICQRGTSLTIQCQVDSQVTMMFWYRQQPGQSLTLIATANQGSEATYESGFVIDKFPISRPNLTFSTLTVSNMSPEDSSIYLCSAVSSGRNTEAFFGQGTRLTVV.